One T cell receptor (beta chain) is described in this entry. A junction end diverges from the germline sequence, so it may reflect a read error. TCRdb re-called the 5' RACE reads through MiXCR, storing one row per CDR3 protein. The top ten hold over 13% of the sample, which has just under 600,000 distinct CDR3 sequences, roughly 13% seen once. The CDR3 consists of 16 residues. The germline V gene encodes CDR1 DFQATT and CDR2 SNEGSKA (reference sequence). The record originates from a study of T cells after yellow fever vaccination. The source material was PBMCs, sampled on the day of the yellow fever booster vaccination. The chain carries TRBV20-1 and TRBJ2-1; 7 nucleotides align to TRBD2. The TCR comes from a man aged 25-40 years who received the YFV17D yellow fever vaccine. CDR3 nucleotide sequence: TGCTGTGCTAGAGACCAAACTAGCGCTAACTACAATGAGCAGTTCTTC. Translated, it gives CCARDQTSANYNEQFF.